These T cell receptor beta chains were read from a single sample in a study of T-cell memory formation after mild COVID-19. TCRdb re-called the 5' RACE reads through MiXCR, storing one row per CDR3 protein. The sample contains about 350,000 distinct CDR3 sequences, over 13% of which appear only once. Sequencing was carried out using PBMCs or a T cell subset sorted from them (not recorded which). Receptors originate from a young man who had mild COVID-19 (a few samples of this study predate the infection). Cell type and time point are not known. The CDR3 runs from the conserved cysteine through the conserved F or W. Fields, in order: CDR3 protein, CDR3 DNA, V gene, D gene, clone size, J gene. The D gene is left open where the match is weak. Where a row states a size, it is once, few, many or the class of an expanded clone; other rows omit it.

cdr3_aa: CASSLAIGQASNQPQHF; cdr3_nt: TGTGCCAGCAGTTTAGCCATCGGACAGGCGAGCAATCAGCCCCAGCATTTT; v_call: TRBV12-3/TRBV12-4; d_call: TRBD1; clone_size: .; j_call: TRBJ1-5
cdr3_aa: CAWSPKQGYEQYF; cdr3_nt: TGTGCCTGGAGTCCCAAACAGGGGTACGAGCAGTACTTC; v_call: TRBV30; d_call: TRBD1; clone_size: .; j_call: TRBJ2-7
cdr3_aa: CASSYVVETVHGYTF; cdr3_nt: TGTGCCAGCAGTTACGTAGTGGAGACCGTGCATGGCTACACCTTC; v_call: TRBV6-6; d_call: .; clone_size: few; j_call: TRBJ1-2
cdr3_aa: CATRGDSGSSPLHF; cdr3_nt: TGTGCCACCAGGGGGGACTCAGGTAGTTCACCCCTCCACTTT; v_call: TRBV10-3; d_call: TRBD1; clone_size: .; j_call: TRBJ1-6
cdr3_aa: CASSGLAGDTDTQYF; cdr3_nt: TGTGCCAGCAGCGGACTAGCGGGGGATACAGATACGCAGTATTTT; v_call: TRBV12-3/TRBV12-4; d_call: TRBD2; clone_size: .; j_call: TRBJ2-3
cdr3_aa: CASSKKVAGISTDTQYF; cdr3_nt: TGTGCCAGTAGTAAGAAGGTAGCGGGTATTAGCACAGATACGCAGTATTTT; v_call: TRBV19; d_call: TRBD2; clone_size: .; j_call: TRBJ2-3
cdr3_aa: CASSSGLAGGFQETQYF; cdr3_nt: TGTGCCAGCAGTTCAGGACTAGCGGGGGGCTTCCAAGAGACCCAGTACTTC; v_call: TRBV6-5; d_call: TRBD2; clone_size: .; j_call: TRBJ2-5
cdr3_aa: CASSQERGGLPDTQYF; cdr3_nt: TGTGCCAGCAGCCAGGAGCGGGGGGGCCTACCAGATACGCAGTATTTT; v_call: TRBV4-2; d_call: TRBD2; clone_size: few; j_call: TRBJ2-3
cdr3_aa: CASSYEGQGRTEAFF; cdr3_nt: TGCGCCAGCAGCTACGAAGGGCAGGGCCGCACTGAAGCTTTCTTT; v_call: TRBV5-1; d_call: .; clone_size: .; j_call: TRBJ1-1
cdr3_aa: CSAKGRINLQYF; cdr3_nt: TGCAGCGCTAAGGGGCGGATTAACCTTCAGTACTTC; v_call: TRBV20-1; d_call: .; clone_size: few; j_call: TRBJ2-4
cdr3_aa: CASSSTGGHQPQHF; cdr3_nt: TGCGCCAGCAGCTCGACAGGGGGCCATCAGCCCCAGCATTTT; v_call: TRBV5-1; d_call: TRBD1; clone_size: many; j_call: TRBJ1-5
cdr3_aa: CSAREPGGGVTQYF; cdr3_nt: TGCAGTGCTAGAGAACCAGGGGGCGGGGTTACGCAGTATTTT; v_call: TRBV20-1; d_call: TRBD1; clone_size: .; j_call: TRBJ2-3
cdr3_aa: CASSQEWAGGQETQYF; cdr3_nt: TGCGCCAGCAGCCAAGAGTGGGCGGGGGGGCAAGAGACCCAGTACTTC; v_call: TRBV4-1; d_call: TRBD2; clone_size: few; j_call: TRBJ2-5
cdr3_aa: CASSVRALNTEAFF; cdr3_nt: TGTGCCAGCAGCGTCAGAGCATTGAACACTGAAGCTTTCTTT; v_call: TRBV7-9; d_call: .; clone_size: few; j_call: TRBJ1-1
cdr3_aa: CASSQDPTGTGELFF; cdr3_nt: TGCGCCAGCAGCCAAGACCCAACGGGGACCGGGGAGCTGTTTTTT; v_call: TRBV4-1; d_call: .; clone_size: few; j_call: TRBJ2-2
cdr3_aa: CASSWAGTDYEQYF; cdr3_nt: TGTGCCAGCAGTTGGGCCGGGACAGACTACGAGCAGTACTTC; v_call: TRBV12-3/TRBV12-4; d_call: TRBD1; clone_size: few; j_call: TRBJ2-7
cdr3_aa: CASSQGTANTGELFF; cdr3_nt: TGTGCCAGCAGCCAAGGTACGGCGAACACCGGGGAGCTGTTTTTT; v_call: TRBV3-1; d_call: .; clone_size: many; j_call: TRBJ2-2
cdr3_aa: CASSLDPNTEQFF; cdr3_nt: TGCGCCAGCAGCTTGGACCCAAACACTGAGCAGTTCTTC; v_call: TRBV5-1; d_call: .; clone_size: few; j_call: TRBJ2-1
cdr3_aa: CASSEVGLAFTGELFF; cdr3_nt: TGCGCCAGCAGTGAGGTGGGACTAGCGTTCACCGGGGAGCTGTTTTTT; v_call: TRBV10-2; d_call: TRBD2; clone_size: few; j_call: TRBJ2-2
cdr3_aa: CASSQGPSSNTEAFF; cdr3_nt: TGCGCCAGCAGCCAAGGTCCCAGTTCGAACACTGAAGCTTTCTTT; v_call: TRBV4-1; d_call: .; clone_size: few; j_call: TRBJ1-1
cdr3_aa: CASSQAGGRNQPQHF; cdr3_nt: TGCGCCAGCAGCCAAGCGGGGGGCCGCAATCAGCCCCAGCATTTT; v_call: TRBV4-1; d_call: .; clone_size: .; j_call: TRBJ1-5
cdr3_aa: CASSFNAADYEQYF; cdr3_nt: TGCGCCAGCAGCTTTAATGCGGCCGACTACGAGCAGTACTTC; v_call: TRBV5-1; d_call: .; clone_size: .; j_call: TRBJ2-7
cdr3_aa: CSAIPGLPQGTQYF; cdr3_nt: TGCAGTGCAATCCCGGGACTGCCCCAAGGGACCCAGTACTTC; v_call: TRBV20-1; d_call: .; clone_size: .; j_call: TRBJ2-5
cdr3_aa: CASRQGEGQPQHF; cdr3_nt: TGTGCCAGCAGACAGGGAGAGGGACAGCCCCAGCATTTT; v_call: TRBV6-2/TRBV6-3; d_call: .; clone_size: .; j_call: TRBJ1-5
cdr3_aa: CASRSLGGGQDTQYF; cdr3_nt: TGTGCCAGCAGATCTCTGGGGGGGGGCCAAGATACGCAGTATTTT; v_call: TRBV12-3/TRBV12-4; d_call: .; clone_size: .; j_call: TRBJ2-3
cdr3_aa: CASSPDPGLSYNEQFF; cdr3_nt: TGCGCCAGCAGCCCGGACCCAGGGTTGTCCTACAATGAGCAGTTCTTC; v_call: TRBV5-1; d_call: .; clone_size: .; j_call: TRBJ2-1
cdr3_aa: CSVVFGTGSQPQHF; cdr3_nt: TGCAGCGTCGTCTTCGGGACAGGGTCTCAGCCCCAGCATTTT; v_call: TRBV29-1; d_call: TRBD1; clone_size: .; j_call: TRBJ1-5
cdr3_aa: CASSQYRGSYGYTF; cdr3_nt: TGTGCCAGCAGCCAGTACAGGGGTTCCTATGGCTACACCTTC; v_call: TRBV3-1; d_call: TRBD1; clone_size: few; j_call: TRBJ1-2
cdr3_aa: CASSLDGPNTEAFF; cdr3_nt: TGTGCCAGCAGCTTAGACGGCCCGAACACTGAAGCTTTCTTT; v_call: TRBV11-3; d_call: .; clone_size: .; j_call: TRBJ1-1
cdr3_aa: CASSDRSADTGELFF; cdr3_nt: TGTGCCAGCAGTGATAGGTCCGCGGACACCGGGGAGCTGTTTTTT; v_call: TRBV6-4; d_call: .; clone_size: few; j_call: TRBJ2-2
cdr3_aa: CASSPRQGATQETQYF; cdr3_nt: TGTGCCAGCTCACCCCGACAAGGGGCAACCCAAGAGACCCAGTACTTC; v_call: TRBV18; d_call: .; clone_size: .; j_call: TRBJ2-5
cdr3_aa: CASSSSGTWNNEQFF; cdr3_nt: TGCGCCAGCAGCTCGTCTGGGACCTGGAACAATGAGCAGTTCTTC; v_call: TRBV5-1; d_call: .; clone_size: few; j_call: TRBJ2-1
cdr3_aa: CASSRTGLGTGELFF; cdr3_nt: TGCGCCAGCAGCCGGACCGGACTGGGCACCGGGGAGCTGTTTTTT; v_call: TRBV5-1; d_call: .; clone_size: .; j_call: TRBJ2-2
cdr3_aa: CATSGTVFSGANVLTF; cdr3_nt: TGTGCCACCAGCGGTACAGTTTTCTCTGGGGCCAACGTCCTGACTTTC; v_call: TRBV15; d_call: .; clone_size: .; j_call: TRBJ2-6
cdr3_aa: CASSQDGKGAEQFF; cdr3_nt: TGCGCCAGCAGCCAAGATGGGAAAGGGGCTGAGCAGTTCTTC; v_call: TRBV4-3; d_call: .; clone_size: few; j_call: TRBJ2-1
cdr3_aa: CASSLGAGQEAFF; cdr3_nt: TGTGCCAGCAGCTTAGGGGCGGGGCAGGAAGCTTTCTTT; v_call: TRBV7-7; d_call: .; clone_size: few; j_call: TRBJ1-1
cdr3_aa: CASSVGWATDTQYF; cdr3_nt: TGTGCCAGCAGCGTAGGCTGGGCCACAGATACGCAGTATTTT; v_call: TRBV9; d_call: .; clone_size: .; j_call: TRBJ2-3